This T cell receptor beta chain stems from a study of cytomegalovirus exposure and HLA in healthy donors. Overall study: The platform used for the 120 or so validation repertoires matched that of the roughly 700 first-cohort repertoires, a later analysis reported.

This CDR3 contains 13 residues. Germline V gives CDR1 SGHTA, CDR2 FQGNSA. Deletions cut 6 bases from V and 0 bases from J, with 6 bases between. The study, taken as a whole, reports: In vitro testing confirmed a few CMV-associated chains as specific for CMV antigens. Reportedly, cytomegalovirus status was diagnosed with high sensitivity and specificity.

The repertoire was sequenced with immunoSEQ multiplex PCR; TCRdb's copy has only in-frame clones and lacks some. The table includes about 350,000 clones, around 87% detected once. With regard to this clone: Its antigen remains unknown.

The donors were part of the validation cohort of 120 or so subjects. That cohort was separate from the first cohort, which comprised 500 to 850 subjects. The TCR was taken from a woman in her twenties or thirties in good health and CMV-seropositive. The chain uses TRBV7-2 and TRBJ2-1; D is undetermined. The sequencing sample was made of PBMCs. The CDR3 sequence is CASSRVSYNEQFF. In nucleotides, the CDR3 is TGTGCCAGCAGTCGCGTCTCCTACAATGAGCAGTTCTTC.